Listed here is a single T cell receptor (beta chain). What it recognizes is unknown. The record originates from a study of shared clonotypes between healthy human individuals. Study-level points and caveats: How much donors shared clonotypes was expected to be affected by sequencing depth.

TCRdb's table, derived via immunoSEQ multiplex PCR, lists solely in-frame clones and lacks some. The sample includes some 2,500,000 clones, over 85% seen only once; the top ten take approximately 0.36%. The investigators split CD4+ cells into a CD45RA+ naive subset and a CD45RA-negative memory subset. Germline V gives CDR1 ENHRY, CDR2 SYGVKD. The CDR3 runs to 13 residues. V gave up 10 bases and J gave up 10 bases; unmatched junction bases: 11. The sample was naive CD4+ T cells from PBMCs. Regarding subset: CD45RA+ positively selected. The sequence was obtained from a man between 18 and 29 years old in good health. Some clones in this sample may be carry-over from other donors' samples. The chain couples TRBV10-3 to TRBJ1-3, with 9 bases that match TRBD1. The CDR3 sequence is CATTGTGKETIYF. In DNA, the CDR3 is TGTGCCACAACCGGGACAGGGAAGGAGACCATATATTTT.